A single sample is the source of the 30 T cell receptor beta chains below, sequenced in a study of blood T cell repertoires in COVID-19. Data came from immunoSEQ multiplex PCR; TCRdb stores just in-frame clones and leaves some out. Of about 240,000 clones listed, around 86% are singletons. Material: peripheral blood. Every receptor here comes from a woman in her sixties or seventies with active or convalescent COVID-19.

This chain links TRBV27 with TRBJ1-1; D is uncertain. This CDR3 contains 13 residues. The V end lost 3 bases, the J end lost 3 bases, and 8 bases lay between the germline ends. The germline V gene encodes CDR1 MNHEY and CDR2 SMNVEV (reference sequence). CDR3 nucleotides: TGTGCCAGCAGTTTGGGCGCCTACACTGAAGCTTTCTTT. Amino acid sequence: CASSLGAYTEAFF.

This clone came up once. Other nucleotide sequences from this sample produce the same CDR3. The gene calls are TRBV7-2 and TRBJ1-3; TRBD1 matches 7 bases. CDR1 SGHTA and CDR2 FQGNSA come from the germline V gene. V trimming: 4 bases; J trimming: 0 bases; junction bases outside the gene matches: 3. The CDR3 covers 15 residues. CDR3 region: CASSSQGGSGNTIYF. The DNA for the CDR3 is TGTGCCAGCAGCTCCCAGGGGGGCTCTGGAAACACCATATATTTT.

The chain has TRBV6-5 and TRBJ1-2, with D possibly TRBD1 on 6 matching bases. V lost 7 bases and J 5 bases, leaving 20 bases between the germline ends. The length of the CDR3 is 15 residues. Germline values: CDR1 MNHEY, CDR2 SVGAGI. CDR3 DNA: TGTGCCAGCACCATACCAGGGGACAATCGGTATGGCTACACCTTC. Translation gives CASTIPGDNRYGYTF.

The J gene is TRBJ1-5, the V gene TRBV7-8, with D maybe TRBD1 (6 bases). Germline CDR1 reads SGHVS; CDR2 reads FQNEAQ. V lost 1 base and J 7 bases, leaving 11 bases between the germline ends. The CDR3 consists of 14 residues. The CDR3: CASSLVPGEQPQHF. The CDR3 nucleotides are TGTGCCAGCAGCTTAGTGCCAGGGGAGCAGCCCCAGCATTTT.

The chain joins TRBV12-3 or TRBV12-4 to TRBJ2-1; D uncertain. This CDR3 is 12 amino acids long. V lost 6 bases, J lost 0 bases, and 3 bases lay in between. CDR3 sequence (DNA): TGTGCCAGCAGCCGCTCCTACAATGAGCAGTTCTTC. Amino acid sequence: CASSRSYNEQFF.

The chain employs TRBV5-8 and TRBJ1-3; possible D gene TRBD1, 6 bases. The germline CDR1 and CDR2 sequences are SGHTS and YDEGEE. The CDR3 spans 13 residues. V lost 8 bases to trimming and J lost 0 bases, with 9 bases between them. The CDR3 reads CARPTGSGNTIYF. The CDR3 nucleotides are TGTGCCAGGCCGACAGGCTCTGGAAACACCATATATTTT. Full variable domain (outside the CDR3, taken from reference TRBV5-8 and TRBJ1-3): EAGVTQSPTHLIKTRGQQATLRCSPISGHTSVYWYQQALGLGLQFLLWYDEGEERNRGNFPPRFSGRQFPNYSSELNVNALELEDSALYLCARPTGSGNTIYFGEGSWLTVV.

This clone has a single count. The rearrangement uses TRBV7-9 and TRBJ1-4; D gene unclear. This CDR3 region has 15 residues. Trimming took off 3 bases at V and 0 bases at J, with 8 bases between the two ends. Per germline, CDR1 SEHNR and CDR2 FQNEAQ (reference sequence). The CDR3 DNA sequence: TGTGCCAGCAGCTTGTCAGTTGCAACTAATGAAAAACTGTTTTTT. Amino acid sequence: CASSLSVATNEKLFF.

The chain couples TRBV20-1 to TRBJ1-2, with a tentative D call TRBD1 (6 bases). Germline CDR1 and CDR2: DFQATT and SNEGSKA (reference sequence). This CDR3 is 11 amino acids long. Trimming left V 7 bases short and J 7 bases short, with 13 bases between. The chain's CDR3 is CSGAGAGGYTF. The DNA for the CDR3 is TGCAGTGGGGCAGGGGCTGGTGGCTACACCTTC.

The rearrangement joins TRBV4-2 to TRBJ2-5; TRBD2 matches at 7 bases. The CDR3 sequence is 15 residues long. The germline CDR1 and CDR2 sequences are LGHNA and YNFKEQ. The trim removed 4 bases at V and 5 bases at J, leaving 10 bases unmatched. The CDR3: CASSPLGEGTETQYF. The DNA of the CDR3 is TGTGCCAGCAGCCCCTTAGGGGAGGGCACGGAGACCCAGTACTTC.

The V and J genes are TRBV4-3 and TRBJ1-4, with D possibly being TRBD1 (6 bases). Germline V CDR1 and CDR2: LGHNA, YSLEER. Between the trimmed V and J ends, which lost 1 base and 6 bases, there was a span of 21 bases. The CDR3 loop spans 18 amino acids. The CDR3: CASSQAVSSGDRHEKLFF. The DNA of the CDR3 is TGCGCCAGCAGCCAAGCCGTCTCGTCAGGGGATCGACATGAAAAACTGTTTTTT.

This clone was found a few times. This sequence joins TRBV7-8 and TRBJ1-2; TRBD1 matches 7 bases. J was trimmed by 2 bases and V by 5 bases; bases with no gene match: 5. Germline CDR1 SGHVS, CDR2 FQNEAQ. This CDR3 region has 14 residues. The CDR3 sequence: CASSTETGNYGYTF. The CDR3 DNA reads as TGTGCCAGCAGCACCGAGACAGGGAACTATGGCTACACCTTC.

The chain links TRBV2 to TRBJ1-4; 7 bases line up with TRBD1. After removal of 5 bases from V and 8 bases from J, the junction contained 8 bases not matched to a gene. Germline CDR1 SNHLY, CDR2 FYNNEI. The CDR3 runs 14 residues. CDR3 DNA sequence: TGTGCCAGCAGTCCGGGACAGCGTTTAGAAAAACTGTTTTTT. The encoded protein is CASSPGQRLEKLFF.

This clone was counted once. The chain links TRBV7-3 to TRBJ2-1; TRBD2 matches 9 bases. Germline assignment: CDR1 SGHTA and CDR2 FQGTGA. This CDR3 spans 15 amino acids. Germline trimming cut 4 bases from V and 5 bases from J; bases unmatched to any gene: 6. The CDR3 nucleotides read TGTGCCAGCAGCTCCGGGACTAGCAGAGACAATGAGCAGTTCTTC. It yields the protein CASSSGTSRDNEQFF.

Written as DNA, the CDR3 is TGTGCCAGCAGCCAAGGGGGGCAGGATAATCAGCCCCAGCATTTT. Its translation is CASSQGGQDNQPQHF. The gene calls are TRBV3-1 (or the pseudogene TRBV3-2) and TRBJ1-5; possibly TRBD1 for D (6 bases). Germline V gene lookup returns CDR1 LGHDT and CDR2 YNNKEL (reference sequence). There are 15 residues in the CDR3. The ends were cut back, 1 base at V and 4 bases at J, with 11 bases in the middle.

The chain is built from TRBV4-1 and TRBJ2-4; 9 nucleotides match TRBD1. This CDR3 has 16 residues. Germline V gives CDR1 MGHRA, CDR2 YSYEKL. V lost 0 bases to trimming and J lost 2 bases; unmatched junction nucleotides: 2. The CDR3 bases are TGCGCCAGCAGCCAAGAACAGGGGGCAACCAAAAACATTCAGTACTTC. This encodes CASSQEQGATKNIQYF.

This chain uses TRBV4-1 with TRBJ1-2; 7 nucleotides agree with TRBD1. Trimming at V came to 1 base and at J to 3 bases, leaving 2 bases not matched to a gene. Germline loops: CDR1 MGHRA, CDR2 YSYEKL. The CDR3 is 14 amino acids. CDR3 protein: CASSQVGQDYGYTF. The CDR3 bases are TGCGCCAGCAGCCAAGTCGGACAGGACTATGGCTACACCTTC.

V usage is TRBV29-1 and J usage is TRBJ2-5, with D possibly TRBD2 on 5 matching bases. This CDR3 spans 13 amino acids. Per the germline V gene, CDR1 is SQVTM and CDR2 is ANQGSEA. V lost 2 bases, J lost 7 bases, and 14 bases lay in between. CDR3 in amino acids: CSVESPPAGTQYF. The DNA of the CDR3 is TGCAGCGTTGAATCGCCCCCGGCGGGGACCCAGTACTTC.

The J gene is TRBJ2-1, the V gene TRBV11-3; TRBD1 is a possible D gene (6 bases). This CDR3 has 13 amino acids. CDR1 SGHNT and CDR2 YENEEA come from the germline V gene. V shed 1 base and J shed 12 bases, with 13 bases lying between them. The CDR3 loop reads CASSLGPLRGQFF. As DNA, the CDR3 is TGTGCCAGCAGCTTAGGGCCGCTCAGGGGGCAGTTCTTC.

The gene calls are TRBV6-1 and TRBJ1-5; D remains unclear. The CDR3 spans 16 residues. Germline V gene data show CDR1 as MNHNS and CDR2 as SASEGT. V lost 4 bases and J 1 base, leaving 14 bases between the germline ends. CDR3 protein: CASSASRRISNQPQHF. In nucleotides, the CDR3 is TGTGCCAGCAGTGCCTCGAGGAGGATCAGCAATCAGCCCCAGCATTTT.

This clone has just one count. This chain uses TRBV24-1 with TRBJ2-3, with TRBD1 as a possible D gene (5 bases). Germline CDR1 reads KGHDR; CDR2 reads SFDVKD. CDR3 size: 14 residues. V was trimmed by 1 base and J by 6 bases, leaving 10 bases between them. CDR3 sequence reads: CATSDLQARDTQYF. The CDR3 nucleotides are TGTGCCACCAGTGATTTACAGGCTCGGGATACGCAGTATTTT.

This rearrangement joins TRBV5-6 to TRBJ2-1, with D unresolved. Trimming removed 0 bases from V and 7 bases from J, with 5 bases in between. Germline-derived CDR1 and CDR2 are SGHDT and YYEEEE. This CDR3 is built from 12 residues. CDR3 coding DNA: TGTGCCAGCAGCTTGGTTCGGAATGAGCAGTTCTTC. This sequence encodes CASSLVRNEQFF.

This clone appeared a single time. This chain links TRBV6-5 with TRBJ1-1; 8 bases fit TRBD1. CDR3 length: 13 residues. Germline lookup yields CDR1 MNHEY and CDR2 SVGAGI. V trimming: 5 bases; J trimming: 7 bases; junction bases outside the gene matches: 6. The CDR3 DNA sequence: TGTGCCAGCAGTCCAGGACAGGGCGGTGAAGCTTTCTTT. Translating it yields CASSPGQGGEAFF.

The rearrangement uses TRBV6-5 and TRBJ2-6; no firm D call. Germline V gives CDR1 MNHEY, CDR2 SVGAGI. The CDR3 totals 13 residues. V gave up 7 bases and J gave up 3 bases, with 7 bases separating them. CDR3 protein: CASTTRGANVLTF. CDR3 bases: TGTGCCAGCACTACCCGTGGGGCCAACGTCCTGACTTTC.

Only a few counts were recorded for this clone. The CDR3 protein is CASSQVHHVIPETSIHEQYF. CDR3 coding DNA: TGTGCCAGCAGCCAAGTCCATCATGTAATTCCTGAGACTAGCATCCACGAGCAGTACTTC. The rearrangement uses TRBV3-1 (or the pseudogene TRBV3-2) and TRBJ2-7, with 7 bases lining up with TRBD2. The V gene end was trimmed by 1 base and the J gene end by 5 bases; junction bases not matched to a gene: 23. From germline, CDR1 is LGHDT and CDR2 YNNKEL (reference sequence). The CDR3 has 20 amino acids.

The rearrangement uses TRBV6-4 and TRBJ2-2; a possible D gene is TRBD1 (6 bases). Germline V gene sequence: CDR1 MRHNA, CDR2 SNTAGT. The CDR3 is 13 residues long. V lost 6 bases, J lost 5 bases, and 10 bases lay in between. In DNA, the CDR3 is TGTGCCAGCAGCCTACAGGGTACCGGGGAGCTGTTTTTT. It translates to CASSLQGTGELFF.

The chain carries TRBV3-1 (or the pseudogene TRBV3-2) and TRBJ1-1, with a tentative D call TRBD1 (6 bases). Germline lookup yields CDR1 LGHDT and CDR2 YNNKEL (reference sequence). V dropped 2 bases and J dropped 8 bases, with 12 bases sitting between them. The CDR3 totals 13 residues. The CDR3 here is CASSQPTRGEAFF. CDR3 bases: TGTGCCAGCAGCCAACCCACCAGGGGAGAAGCTTTCTTT.

The V and J genes are TRBV6-6 and TRBJ1-2; D unresolved. V dropped 0 bases and J dropped 3 bases, with 11 bases sitting between them. Germline CDR1 MNHNY, CDR2 SVGAGI (reference sequence). The CDR3 has 15 amino acids. DNA for the CDR3: TGTGCCAGCAGTTACTCGAAATGGTCGGACTATGGCTACACCTTC. As protein: CASSYSKWSDYGYTF.

This clone occurred once. The chain has TRBV5-4 and TRBJ1-1; D is ambiguous. The CDR3 has 13 residues. Looked up from germline, CDR1 is SGHNT and CDR2 is YYREEE (reference sequence). V lost 4 bases, J lost 3 bases, and 10 bases lay in between. CDR3 amino acids: CASSATVDTEAFF. The CDR3 DNA reads TGTGCCAGCAGCGCCACGGTGGACACTGAAGCTTTCTTT.

The chain has TRBV7-2 and TRBJ2-5, with D perhaps matching TRBD1 (6 bases). V shed 1 base and J shed 5 bases, with 11 bases lying between them. The germline gives CDR1 SGHTA, CDR2 FQGNSA. This CDR3 comprises 14 residues. The DNA of the CDR3 is TGTGCCAGCAGCTTAGGAGGGGGAACGGAGACCCAGTACTTC. The encoded protein is CASSLGGGTETQYF.

The rearrangement joins TRBV11-3 to TRBJ1-1; TRBD1 agrees at 12 bases. V trimming: 4 bases; J trimming: 5 bases; junction bases outside the gene matches: 5. The CDR3 covers 15 residues. The V gene's germline CDR1 is SGHNT and CDR2 YENEEA. DNA for the CDR3: TGTGCCAGCAGCTCGCGGGACAGGGGGCAAACTGAAGCTTTCTTT. Translating it yields CASSSRDRGQTEAFF.